This TCR beta chain was retrieved from a study of long-term antiretroviral therapy in people with HIV (dated by TCRdb to 2022 to 2024). A note on the overall study: The earliest samples were collected about a decade before the 2015 WHO recommendation for immediate ART, when ART was typically delayed until CD4 counts fell. About 35% of the 30 participants with HIV were female. A retrospective serial study tested whether changes in peripheral blood TRB repertoire composition and diversity were associated with ART initiation and durable HIV suppression. From 25 to 30 adults with confirmed HIV infection, the cohort provided 150 to 200 cryopreserved PBMC samples, gathered serially across a mean of about six years (range 1-12). Test extractions of a monoclonal T-cell line alongside a few dozen polyclonal samples showed no cross-contamination during QIAcube processing. Broad study findings and their caveats: No data were available on ART adherence, viral resistance or therapy changes, limiting inferences about post-ART repertoire changes. Narrower CDR3 length ranges were observed in HIV repertoires than in controls, and an antigen-experienced repertoire with only a slight naive shift after ART was suggested by the network structure. A significant increase in TRB diversity was found to be associated with ART initiation, although TRB diversity was observed to remain significantly below that of transplant donor controls even after long-term ART. Expanded TRB clones identified before ART initiation dominated the repertoire at all time points, although this dominance fluctuated and declined in many PLHIV after ART. The samples span the years 2004 to 2017, and the ART regimens used at that time may not be as effective as current regimens. Limited PBMC availability meant only the TCR beta chain was sequenced, without alpha chain pairing. Because cell numbers in pre-ART samples were limited, unsorted PBMC were profiled instead of sorted CD4+ and CD8+ T cells.

According to the germline V gene, CDR1 reads SGDLS and CDR2 reads YYNGEE. V and J lose 0 bases and 0 bases, and a span of 9 bases separates them. The CDR3 holds 15 amino acids from the cysteine to the phenylalanine. Left in the record is the CDR3 DNA by itself, 45 bases read in frame from the first base. The immunoSEQ hsTCRB v3.0 assay was used at survey level resolution to sequence the TRB variable region. The target sequencing depth for TRB was 40,000-50,000 T-cell genomes per sample. An Illumina MiSeq with a v3 150-cycle kit was used to sequence the pooled TRB libraries. The original methods were these. Repertoire analysis was performed in R inside a reproducible Nextflow workflow that covered QC, data transformation and analysis. LymphoSeq2, an R package for AIRR-Seq data exploration, was used to implement custom analyses. Four samples that yielded fewer than 5000 total TRB sequences were excluded, so that 188 HIV repertoires were analyzed. Among the 190 or so HIV repertoires that were kept, around 59 were collected before ART initiation and 120 to 140 were collected after ART initiation. Repertoires were downsampled to 5000 TRB nucleotide sequences, and summary statistics were averaged over 100 downsampling iterations. The analysis kept only TRB sequences whose CDR3 regions were at least seven amino acids long. Two measures captured diversity: a Shannon entropy-derived clonality score and the Gini coefficient. In the repertoire networks, any two of the top 5000 CDR3 amino acid sequences were linked whenever the two sequences differed by an edit distance of one. GLIPH2 predicted antigen specificity groups and MHC restriction for TRB CDR3 amino acid sequences. To flag known CMV, EBV, HIV or tissue antigen associations, CDR3 amino acid sequences were matched against VDJdb and McPAS-TCR. Pre-ART, post-ART and control groups were compared with Wilcoxon signed-rank tests and Holm-Bonferroni correction. The table was pulled from immuneACCESS by TCRdb, which kept in-frame rearrangements only. Such tables lose some clones; where checked, under half of the loss comes from unresolved V genes, and the rest has no known cause. V, J and clone size are taken as reported in that table, and D and trimming were inferred from the DNA itself. The sample table lists 25,000 to 35,000 clones, around 83% of them with a count of one. 12% to 15% of the sample is in the top ten clones.

Inclusion was restricted to participants for whom at least one PBMC sample before ART initiation and at least two post-ART samples were available. Every participant with HIV received treatment in the United States of America. Before DNA extraction, cryopreserved samples of about 1-10 million PBMC were thawed and washed. At the time of the earliest PBMC sample, participants with HIV were aged between about 23 and 54 years. PBMC samples from each participant spanned 1-4 timepoints before ART initiation and 2-8 timepoints after ART initiation, with a median of 7 samples. Serial HIV viral load, CD4+ T-cell count, ART history and demographic data were obtained for every participant. Using a Qiagen kit on a QIAcube, genomic DNA was extracted from unsorted PBMC, with samples processed in batches of 12. Comment on this clone: No antigen is known for it. Base qualities were left out, and no much larger clone turns up one base away.

The chain is made from TRBV9 and TRBJ1-2, with an unclear D gene assignment. This receptor was obtained from a man over 45 with HIV. Specimen: unsorted PBMCs, collected 2.9 years after starting antiretroviral therapy. The DNA sequence is TGTGCCAGCAGCGTAGGAGGAGATACTAACTATGGCTACACCTTC. Its coded protein is CASSVGGDTNYGYTF.